Listed below are T cell receptor beta chains from one sample, sequenced in a study of blood T cell repertoires in COVID-19. Using immunoSEQ multiplex PCR, the repertoire was profiled, and TCRdb retains in-frame clones only, with some absent. The data show a few hundred thousand clones, 70% to 90% seen once. The specimen sequenced was PBMCs or T cells enriched from blood (not recorded which). These TCRs come from a woman aged 40-49 years with acute COVID-19. CDR3s include the opening cysteine and the closing phenylalanine or tryptophan. A D gene is named only where the DNA matches it firmly. Only part of the rows carry a size: once, few, many, or a class if the clone is expanded.

d_gene: NA; v_gene: TRBV2; abundance: NA; j_gene: TRBJ1-1; CDR3nt: TGTGCCAGCAGTGCCCGTGAGGTGAACACTGAAGCTTTCTTT; CDR3aa: CASSAREVNTEAFF
d_gene: TRBD1; v_gene: TRBV19; abundance: once; j_gene: TRBJ2-1; CDR3nt: TGTGCCAGTAGTATAGTGCCAGGGGGTCTCAATGAGCAGTTCTTC; CDR3aa: CASSIVPGGLNEQFF
d_gene: TRBD1; v_gene: TRBV6-5; abundance: NA; j_gene: TRBJ1-5; CDR3nt: TGTGCCAGCGCAGGGGGGCCTGGGTTCAATCAGCCCCAGCATTTT; CDR3aa: CASAGGPGFNQPQHF
d_gene: NA; v_gene: TRBV21-1; abundance: NA; j_gene: TRBJ2-1; CDR3nt: TGTGCCAGCAGCAAAGTTTGCGGGCTGGACTCCTACAATGAGCAGTTCTTC; CDR3aa: CASSKVCGLDSYNEQFF
d_gene: NA; v_gene: TRBV24-1; abundance: NA; j_gene: TRBJ1-1; CDR3nt: TGTGCCACCAGTGGTGTCGGCGGAACAGCTTTCTTT; CDR3aa: CATSGVGGTAFF
d_gene: NA; v_gene: TRBV19; abundance: NA; j_gene: TRBJ2-6; CDR3nt: TGTGCCAGTAGGACAGGCTCTGGGGCCAACGTCCTGACTTTC; CDR3aa: CASRTGSGANVLTF
d_gene: TRBD2; v_gene: TRBV28; abundance: NA; j_gene: TRBJ2-1; CDR3nt: TGTGCCAGCAGTATCGGCGGGGGCTCCTACAATGAGCAGTTCTTC; CDR3aa: CASSIGGGSYNEQFF
d_gene: TRBD1; v_gene: TRBV27; abundance: once; j_gene: TRBJ1-4; CDR3nt: TGTGCCAGCAGTTTAAACCGGGACAGGGGAGAAAAACTGTTTTTT; CDR3aa: CASSLNRDRGEKLFF
d_gene: NA; v_gene: TRBV9; abundance: NA; j_gene: TRBJ2-5; CDR3nt: TGTGCCAGCAGCGTAGACCAGGAACAAGAGACCCAGTACTTC; CDR3aa: CASSVDQEQETQYF
d_gene: NA; v_gene: TRBV10-2; abundance: NA; j_gene: TRBJ2-3; CDR3nt: TGCGCCAGCAAAGAGGGGACTGGCCCAGATACGCAGTATTTT; CDR3aa: CASKEGTGPDTQYF
d_gene: TRBD1; v_gene: TRBV9; abundance: once; j_gene: TRBJ1-1; CDR3nt: TGTGCCAGCAGCGCCTCCGGGACAGGAAGTTCGGAAGCTTTCTTT; CDR3aa: CASSASGTGSSEAFF
d_gene: TRBD2; v_gene: TRBV10-2; abundance: NA; j_gene: TRBJ2-1; CDR3nt: TGCGCCAGCAGTGGCGGAGCGGGAGCCAACAATGAGCAGTTCTTC; CDR3aa: CASSGGAGANNEQFF
d_gene: NA; v_gene: TRBV7-3; abundance: NA; j_gene: TRBJ1-5; CDR3nt: TGTGCCAGCAGCTTAACTCAAAATCAGCCCCAGCATTTT; CDR3aa: CASSLTQNQPQHF
d_gene: NA; v_gene: TRBV6-2/TRBV6-3; abundance: once; j_gene: TRBJ2-1; CDR3nt: TGTGCCAGCAGTCGGGACGGGGGCTCCTACAATGAGCAGTTCTTC; CDR3aa: CASSRDGGSYNEQFF
d_gene: TRBD1; v_gene: TRBV12-3/TRBV12-4; abundance: NA; j_gene: TRBJ1-5; CDR3nt: TGTGCCAGCGGGACAGGCAATCAGCCCCAGCATTTT; CDR3aa: CASGTGNQPQHF
d_gene: NA; v_gene: TRBV19; abundance: NA; j_gene: TRBJ1-4; CDR3nt: TGTGCCAGTAGTACCGACAGGCCCGGCCTGGGGGAAAAACTGTTTTTT; CDR3aa: CASSTDRPGLGEKLFF
d_gene: NA; v_gene: TRBV29-1; abundance: NA; j_gene: TRBJ2-5; CDR3nt: TGCAGCGTTGTGTGGGGCTTTCAAGAGACCCAGTACTTC; CDR3aa: CSVVWGFQETQYF
d_gene: NA; v_gene: TRBV28; abundance: NA; j_gene: TRBJ2-5; CDR3nt: TGTGCCAGCAGTTCCGGACTACTCCAAGAGACCCAGTACTTC; CDR3aa: CASSSGLLQETQYF
d_gene: TRBD2; v_gene: TRBV3-1/TRBV3-2; abundance: NA; j_gene: TRBJ2-3; CDR3nt: TGTGCCAGCAGCCAAGTGACGGGAGGGTCAGATACGCAGTATTTT; CDR3aa: CASSQVTGGSDTQYF
d_gene: NA; v_gene: TRBV6-1; abundance: once; j_gene: TRBJ2-3; CDR3nt: TGTGCCAGCAGTGAACTAGTTCGAGCCGGCACAGATACGCAGTATTTT; CDR3aa: CASSELVRAGTDTQYF
d_gene: TRBD2; v_gene: TRBV3-1/TRBV3-2; abundance: once; j_gene: TRBJ2-1; CDR3nt: TGTGCCAGCAGCCAAGGGCGGGGGGGGAGTCGACAGTTCTTC; CDR3aa: CASSQGRGGSRQFF
d_gene: NA; v_gene: TRBV5-1; abundance: few; j_gene: TRBJ2-2; CDR3nt: TGCGCCAGCAGCGAGGGGGTCCCGAACACCGGGGAGCTGTTTTTT; CDR3aa: CASSEGVPNTGELFF
d_gene: NA; v_gene: TRBV5-1; abundance: once; j_gene: TRBJ1-3; CDR3nt: TGCGCCAGCAGCTTGTTTTCGCAGGGTGCAGGAAACACCATATATTTT; CDR3aa: CASSLFSQGAGNTIYF
d_gene: TRBD1; v_gene: TRBV5-1; abundance: NA; j_gene: TRBJ1-5; CDR3nt: TGCGCCAGCAGCTTGGGGACAGGGGTGGGCAATCAGCCCCAGCATTTT; CDR3aa: CASSLGTGVGNQPQHF
d_gene: TRBD2; v_gene: TRBV28; abundance: NA; j_gene: TRBJ2-2; CDR3nt: TGTGCCAGCCGCCCTTTTATGGGGCGCGGGAGCGACACCGGGGAGCTGTTTTTT; CDR3aa: CASRPFMGRGSDTGELFF
d_gene: NA; v_gene: TRBV2; abundance: NA; j_gene: TRBJ1-1; CDR3nt: TGTGCCAGCAGTGGAGTGAACACTGAAGCTTTCTTT; CDR3aa: CASSGVNTEAFF
d_gene: NA; v_gene: TRBV7-9; abundance: once; j_gene: TRBJ2-1; CDR3nt: TGTGCCAGCAGCTTAGAAGGCGGTGAGCAGTTCTTC; CDR3aa: CASSLEGGEQFF
d_gene: TRBD2; v_gene: TRBV5-1; abundance: few; j_gene: TRBJ2-1; CDR3nt: TGCGCCAGCAGCTCCCAGCGGCGGGAGGGCCCTCGGTCCTACAATGAGCAGTTCTTC; CDR3aa: CASSSQRREGPRSYNEQFF
d_gene: TRBD2; v_gene: TRBV24-1; abundance: NA; j_gene: TRBJ2-1; CDR3nt: TGTGCCACCAGTGATTTGAGGGCTAGCGGAGAGAATGAGCAGTTCTTC; CDR3aa: CATSDLRASGENEQFF
d_gene: TRBD1; v_gene: TRBV10-3; abundance: NA; j_gene: TRBJ1-2; CDR3nt: TGTGCCATAATGCCCAACCGGGACAGGGGAAATGGCTACACCTTC; CDR3aa: CAIMPNRDRGNGYTF